The following is a T cell receptor beta chain sequence with its context. Trimming took off 6 bases at V and 8 bases at J, with 19 bases between the two ends. The CDR3 contains 14 residues. This entry is derived from a study of T cells in Graves' hyperthyroidism and ophthalmopathy. TCR beta CDR3 region amplification was performed from RNA transcripts. The HTBI primer set served for first-round RT-PCR of the TCR CDR3. In TCRdb, the multiplex PCR reads were re-called with MiXCR into one record per CDR3 protein. The sample has about 570,000 distinct CDR3 sequences, 46% seen once; the top ten hold over 15%.

The sequence was collected from an adult woman with Graves' disease, either hyperthyroidism or ophthalmopathy (not recorded which). The chain couples TRBV12-3 or TRBV12-4 to TRBJ1-2; tentatively, D is TRBD1 (5 bases). The sample consisted of peripheral blood or thyroid tissue (not recorded which). The CDR3 sequence is CASSRSQGLGGYTF. The CDR3 nucleotides are TGTGCCAGCAGCAGATCCCAGGGACTCGGGGGCTACACCTTC.